The T cell receptor beta chain under discussion was sequenced for a study of metastatic and nonmetastatic thyroid tumors. Study background: Across peripheral blood and tumor or nodule tissue samples taken from malignant and benign thyroid patients, the repertoires were compared with one another. General observations from the study: Reported TCR beta diversity, measured in blood and tumor, was significantly higher for malignant thyroid tumors than for benign nodules.

Source study methods: In papillary thyroid cancer, a distant-metastasis classifier was built using CDR3 differences across clinicopathological groups. TCRdb re-analyzed the PCR reads through MiXCR. The V and J calls and clone size are TCRdb's, not the authors'. The table shows about 70,000 clones, with less than 20% occurring only once. Worth noting for this clone: Its antigen is undetermined.

From germline, CDR1 is SGHAT and CDR2 FQNNGV. The CDR3 totals 13 residues. V shed 3 bases and J shed 2 bases, with 6 bases lying between them. No patient received treatment before thyroid surgery. V is TRBV11-2 and J is TRBJ2-3; D is unresolved. Sample: blood. The TCR comes from a female donor with papillary thyroid cancer or a benign thyroid nodule (not recorded which). Some clones in this sample may be carry-over from other donors' samples. The CDR3, as DNA: TGTGCCAGCAGCTTTATCCCCACAGATACGCAGTATTTT. Translating gives CASSFIPTDTQYF.